The 23 T cell receptor beta chains reported below all come from one sample, sequenced in a study of CD8 T cells in ankylosing spondylitis (dated by TCRdb to about 2017). The paper's findings and limits, for the study overall: A TCR beta motif of several highly homologous amino acid variants appeared characteristic of blood from ankylosing spondylitis patients.

What these receptors recognize is not known. Receptor amplification or capture employed 5' RACE. The instrument was an Illumina HiSeq 2500. TCRdb handled the public reads itself, with Q25 trimming in fastp and clone calling in MiXCR, and kept productive beta chains. Merged by CDR3 protein, the rows form single entries marked with the most common genes and DNA. A total of about 460,000 distinct CDR3 sequences appear in this sample, roughly 5.2% of them only once. The top ten clonotypes cover under 4.5% of the sample. Sequencing was performed on blood, either unsorted or a sorted T cell fraction (not recorded which). These receptors were collected from a male donor with ankylosing spondylitis.

This chain uses TRBV20-1 with TRBJ2-1, with 15 nucleotides matching TRBD2. V trimming: 0 bases; J trimming: 7 bases; junction bases outside the gene matches: 7. CDR1 is DFQATT and CDR2 is SNEGSKA in the germline V gene (reference sequence). The length of the CDR3 is 17 residues. CDR3 region: CSARDLAGLAGGNEQFF. The CDR3 DNA reads TGCAGTGCTAGAGACCTAGCCGGACTAGCGGGAGGGAATGAGCAGTTCTTC.

The chain couples TRBV28 to TRBJ2-2; tentative D call: TRBD1 (6 bases). The CDR3 totals 16 residues. V was pared by 5 bases and J by 5 bases, with 18 bases between. Germline V gene sequence: CDR1 MDHEN, CDR2 SYDVKM. CDR3 sequence (DNA): TGTGCCAGCAGTCGAGCCCGGACAGTTTTAACCGGGGAGCTGTTTTTT. Its protein is CASSRARTVLTGELFF.

This clonotype was detected ten times or more. The chain is built from TRBV6-2 or TRBV6-3 and TRBJ2-7; 14 positions agree with TRBD2. The CDR3 contains 16 residues. J gave up 5 bases and V 5 bases, and 8 bases lay outside the gene matches. Germline V gives CDR1 MNHEY, CDR2 SVGEGT. The DNA of the CDR3 is TGTGCCAGCAGTAAATGGACTAGCGGGAGGTCCCACGAGCAGTACTTC. Amino acids: CASSKWTSGRSHEQYF.

There are many counts of this clonotype. This chain links TRBV5-1 with TRBJ2-1; TRBD1 matches 8 bases. V gave up 0 bases and J gave up 2 bases; unmatched junction bases: 4. The germline V gene encodes CDR1 SGHRS and CDR2 YFSETQ. The CDR3 has 16 amino acids. CDR3 protein: CASSLVTGVAYNEQFF. The CDR3 nucleotides are TGCGCCAGCAGCTTGGTGACAGGGGTCGCCTACAATGAGCAGTTCTTC.

This clonotype came up many times. The chain is built from TRBV20-1 and TRBJ2-3; tentative D call: TRBD2 (5 bases). The length of the CDR3 is 15 residues. Germline assignment: CDR1 DFQATT and CDR2 SNEGSKA (reference sequence). The V gene lost 3 bases and the J gene lost 6 bases, with 19 bases spanning the gap. The DNA for the CDR3 is TGCAGTGCTAGGCCACTAGGTTCTTCATTGGATACGCAGTATTTT. This sequence encodes CSARPLGSSLDTQYF.

The table lists this clonotype with many counts. The genes are TRBV18 and TRBJ1-4, with 8 bases fitting TRBD1. This CDR3 comprises 14 residues. The V gene's germline CDR1 is KGHSH and CDR2 LQKENI. The trim removed 3 bases at V and 4 bases at J, leaving 1 base unmatched. The CDR3 DNA reads TGTGCCAGCTCACCGGGACAGGATAATGAAAAACTGTTTTTT. This translates into CASSPGQDNEKLFF.

This clonotype was detected many times. The genes are TRBV5-1 and TRBJ1-1; 8 bases match TRBD1. Looked up from germline, CDR1 is SGHRS and CDR2 is YFSETQ. V was clipped by 0 bases and J by 1 base; unmatched bases: 5. This CDR3 is 16 amino acids long. The CDR3: CASSLGSGGPNTEAFF. In DNA form, the CDR3 reads TGCGCCAGCAGCTTGGGGTCAGGGGGCCCGAACACTGAAGCTTTCTTT.

This clonotype was seen a handful of times. CDR3 in amino acids: CASSLGLAGAPGTDTQYF. The CDR3 DNA reads as TGCGCCAGCAGCTTGGGGCTAGCGGGGGCCCCTGGCACAGATACGCAGTATTTT. The chain links TRBV5-1 to TRBJ2-3; TRBD2 matches 10 bases. V shed 0 bases, J shed 1 base, and the junction held 8 bases outside the gene matches. The CDR3 has 18 amino acids. CDR1 is SGHRS, CDR2 YFSETQ, per germline.

In this sample, this clonotype turned up many times. V and J are TRBV7-2 and TRBJ1-3; a possible D gene is TRBD1 (6 bases). Trimming removed 3 bases from V and 4 bases from J, with 16 bases in between. Germline CDR1 reads SGHTA; CDR2 reads FQGNSA. CDR3 length equals 16 residues. The CDR3 is CASSFQPPTGGNTIYF. The CDR3 DNA follows: TGTGCCAGCAGCTTTCAGCCCCCAACAGGGGGAAACACCATATATTTT.

This clonotype has at least ten counts. The chain carries TRBV10-3 and TRBJ2-7; 8 positions agree with TRBD2. From germline, CDR1 is ENHRY and CDR2 SYGVKD. The length of the CDR3 is 14 residues. Losses at the gene ends were 4 bases for V and 3 bases for J; bases not matched to a gene: 5. Here the CDR3 reads CAISVLSGSYEQYF. The CDR3 DNA reads as TGTGCCATCAGTGTCCTCAGCGGGAGCTACGAGCAGTACTTC.

This clonotype has a count of ten or more. The chain uses TRBV27 and TRBJ1-6, with 7 bases matching TRBD1. In germline, CDR1 is MNHEY, CDR2 SMNVEV (reference sequence). V gave up 7 bases and J gave up 6 bases; unmatched junction bases: 15. The CDR3 extends over 17 amino acids. The DNA for the CDR3 is TGTGCCAGCACTAATACGCCCCCCGGGACAGTTAATTCACCCCTCCACTTT. It encodes CASTNTPPGTVNSPLHF.

In this sample, this clonotype turned up many times. The rearrangement joins TRBV10-3 to TRBJ1-2; the D is unclear. Trimming removed 4 bases from V and 2 bases from J, with 5 bases in between. This CDR3 contains 12 residues. CDR1 is ENHRY and CDR2 is SYGVKD in the germline V gene. The CDR3 region has the DNA TGTGCCATCAGTGGAGAGAACTATGGCTACACCTTC. Translation gives CAISGENYGYTF.

The table lists this clonotype with many counts. V usage is TRBV10-3 and J usage is TRBJ2-7; a possible D gene is TRBD2 (6 bases). Trimming removed 0 bases at V and 3 bases at J, with 12 bases between. The CDR3 length is 15 residues. The germline V gene encodes CDR1 ENHRY and CDR2 SYGVKD. CDR3 in amino acids: CAISESGGTLYEQYF. In DNA, the CDR3 is TGTGCCATCAGTGAGTCTGGCGGGACCCTCTACGAGCAGTACTTC.

This clonotype was seen a handful of times. The chain couples TRBV28 to TRBJ1-2; D may be TRBD1 (6 bases). This CDR3 is 13 amino acids long. The germline V gene encodes CDR1 MDHEN and CDR2 SYDVKM. V lost 5 bases to trimming and J lost 7 bases, with 14 bases between them. The CDR3: CASSLDRRGGYTF. The DNA of the CDR3 is TGTGCCAGCAGTCTCGACAGGCGGGGTGGCTACACCTTC.

The rearrangement joins TRBV14 to TRBJ2-7; perhaps D is TRBD1 or TRBD2 (5 bases each). Trimming removed 3 bases from V and 2 bases from J, with 14 bases in between. Germline CDR1 reads SGHDN; CDR2 reads FVKESK. The length of the CDR3 is 15 residues. CDR3 bases: TGTGCCAGCAGCCACCTACCGGGGCCTACCTACGAGCAGTACTTC. It encodes CASSHLPGPTYEQYF.

In this sample, this clonotype turned up many times. The rearrangement links TRBV6-1 to TRBJ1-4; the D gene is possibly TRBD1 (5 bases). Trimming shortened V by 6 bases and J by 7 bases, and 15 bases separated the two germline ends. CDR1 is MNHNS, CDR2 SASEGT, per germline. The CDR3 sequence is 14 residues long. For the CDR3, the DNA is TGTGCCAGCAGAGACGGGCAGGGTGTTGAAAAACTGTTTTTT. Translation: CASRDGQGVEKLFF.

The rearrangement uses TRBV12-5 and TRBJ2-1; tentatively, D is TRBD1 (6 bases). V was cut by 4 bases and J by 9 bases, with 19 bases left in between. The germline CDR1 and CDR2 sequences are LGHNT and FRNRAP. The CDR3 is made up of 15 amino acids. CDR3 nucleotides: TGTGCTAGTGGTTCCTACAGGGTTCGGGCAACTGAGCAGTTCTTC. Its translation: CASGSYRVRATEQFF.

This clonotype was detected a few times. The rearrangement joins TRBV4-3 to TRBJ2-6; possible D gene TRBD1, 6 bases. The CDR3 length is 18 residues. Trimming left V 0 bases short and J 0 bases short, with 12 bases between. CDR1 is LGHNA, CDR2 YSLEER, per germline. DNA of the CDR3: TGCGCCAGCAGCCAAGAACTCGACAGGTACTCTGGGGCCAACGTCCTGACTTTC. Protein product: CASSQELDRYSGANVLTF.

This clonotype was counted ten times or more. This sequence joins TRBV10-3 and TRBJ2-1; D uncertain. CDR1 is ENHRY and CDR2 is SYGVKD in the germline V gene. V dropped 0 bases and J dropped 7 bases, with 7 bases sitting between them. The CDR3 loop spans 13 amino acids. In DNA, the CDR3 is TGTGCCATCAGTGAGTCCTTGAGTAATGAGCAGTTCTTC. Translation gives CAISESLSNEQFF.

This clonotype appeared many times. CDR3 nucleotides: TGCAGCGGTGGTTTCTCCTACGAGCAGTACTTC. This codes for CSGGFSYEQYF. The V and J genes are TRBV29-1 and TRBJ2-7, with no clear D. The CDR3 is 11 amino acids. V was trimmed by 7 bases and J by 0 bases, leaving 7 bases between them. Looked up from germline, CDR1 is SQVTM and CDR2 is ANQGSEA.

This clonotype was counted many times. The V gene is TRBV7-2, the J gene TRBJ2-1; D possibly corresponds to TRBD1 (5 bases). Trimming stripped 3 bases from V and 8 bases from J, with 11 bases between. This CDR3 spans 13 amino acids. Germline V gene lookup returns CDR1 SGHTA and CDR2 FQGNSA. This chain's CDR3 is CASSFSRVYEQFF. CDR3 nucleotide sequence: TGTGCCAGCAGCTTCTCCAGGGTCTATGAGCAGTTCTTC.

This clonotype has a count of ten or more. V usage is TRBV7-9 and J usage is TRBJ1-2; possibly TRBD1 for D (6 bases). Germline loops: CDR1 SEHNR, CDR2 FQNEAQ (reference sequence). CDR3 length: 15 residues. Between the trimmed V and J ends, which lost 4 bases and 2 bases, there was a span of 14 bases. In DNA form, the CDR3 reads TGTGCCAGCAGCTCATACCGGACAGCGAACTATGGCTACACCTTC. It translates to CASSSYRTANYGYTF.

This clonotype was detected ten times or more. The chain has TRBV27 and TRBJ1-2; 8 nucleotides line up with TRBD1. The J segment lost 7 bases and the V segment lost 6 bases, leaving 4 bases of the junction unmatched. This CDR3 is built from 12 residues. The V gene's germline CDR1 is MNHEY and CDR2 SMNVEV (reference sequence). The DNA of the CDR3 is TGTGCCAGCAGACAGGGGGGGTCTGGCTACACCTTC. Its protein product is CASRQGGSGYTF.